This note documents a single T cell receptor beta chain sequence. Its antigen is still unknown. In total, over 600 healthy bone marrow donors made up the cohort. At the time of sampling, all cohort members were nominally healthy, though unrecorded immune exposures were likely present. The donor tested CMV seropositive, placing the donor among the approximately 290 seropositive members of the cohort. Every donor gave a peripheral blood sample, and the peripheral blood mononuclear cells from that sample were used for TCR beta sequencing. Genomic DNA extraction from the blood cell samples was performed with the Qiagen DNeasy Blood Extraction Kit. From its cysteine to its phenylalanine, the CDR3 spans 14 amino acids. The retained sequence is limited to the CDR3, 42 bases, with the frame set at the first base. CDR1 and CDR2, per the germline V gene, are SGHRS and YFSETQ. V sheds 4 bases and J sheds 1 base, leaving 11 bases between their ends.

This specimen comes from a study of cytomegalovirus exposure and HLA in healthy donors (dated by TCRdb to the late 2010s). In the study overall: An earlier analysis of roughly 500 of the donors reported approximately 260 Gb of sequence data and 117 million unique TCR beta sequences obtained from around 170 million T cells. Among 300 to 500 genotyped donors of the cohort, an average of approximately 240,000 unique TCR beta nucleotide sequences was sequenced per donor, of which about 19% were non-productive. A later genetic analysis took genome-wide SNP genotypes for about 65% of the 666 donors and used that subset as a discovery cohort. The number of donors typed differed by locus, with roughly 629-640 for A, B, C, DRB1 and DQB1, approximately 500 for DQA1, 600 to 610 for DPA1, and 400 to 490 for DPB1. Of the roughly 400 genotyped donors, approximately 80% were placed in the genetic ancestry cluster associated with self-reported Caucasian donors. Class I and class II HLA loci were covered by the typing at four-digit resolution. To decide whether each TCR beta V gene segment behaved as functional or pseudogenic, an earlier analysis of nearly 600 of the donors relied on high-throughput TCR beta sequencing. To predict cytomegalovirus infection status, the study brought together high-throughput TCR immunosequencing, statistical association of individual TCRs with disease status, and machine learning. The later analysis used no new phenotypic data to find candidate immune exposures, relying instead on TCR beta sequences and their occurrence across donors. Approximately 300 gigabases of sequencing data and around 85 million unique TCR sequences made up an early release that covered over 550 HLA-typed donors. The study aimed to test whether cataloging public T cell receptors could reveal signatures of past pathogen exposure. To study patterns of TCR occurrence, a later analysis re-analyzed previously published TCR beta repertoires from 666 donors and added high-resolution HLA genotyping. In addition to the first cohort of approximately 650 subjects, a separate validation cohort of 130 or so different subjects was used. Roughly 5 DR-DQ haplotypes were handled as single units for association and clustering because linkage in the cohort was strong. The study used immunosequencing to profile the T cell repertoires of 670 or so subjects and linked those repertoires to cytomegalovirus serostatus. Every discovery cohort repertoire had been produced on one sequencing platform. Donor age, sex, ethnicity and CMV serostatus were compiled together with the repertoire data.

Receptor libraries were prepared by the immunoSEQ multiplex PCR assay. The multiplex PCR relied on a mix of 60 forward primers for TCR Vbeta segments and 13 reverse primers for TCR Jbeta segments. The CDR3 region of rearranged TCR beta genes was amplified from genomic DNA by a multiplex PCR assay. The amplified TCR beta libraries were sequenced on the Illumina HiSeq System as 87-base-pair reads. Processing in the source paper ran as follows. Across the 640 or so repertoires, a later analysis counted 60 million to 90 million unique TCR beta chains, roughly 11 million of which were shared by at least two donors. Raw reads were error-corrected and collapsed into unique sequences with a nearest-neighbor algorithm that merged closely related sequences to remove PCR and sequencing errors. V, D and J gene segments were assigned by aligning CDR3 sequences to IMGT reference sequences. For a sequence to be retained, at least a six-nucleotide match to both a V gene segment and a J gene segment was required. Rearrangements were called productive when the CDR3 lacked stop codons and stayed in frame with V and J; all others were non-productive. Following IMGT convention, CDR3 was defined as the stretch from the second conserved V-encoded cysteine up to the conserved J-encoded phenylalanine. In an earlier analysis of approximately 500 of the donors, sequences lacking an unambiguous match to a single V gene segment were excluded. In an earlier analysis of more than 500 of the donors, a V segment was called functional when productive rearrangements were above 56.7%, and segregating when the standard deviation between donors exceeded 5%. A statistical classification framework was built to diagnose cytomegalovirus status from the catalog of TCR beta chain sequences. In a later analysis, V and J genes were assigned by comparing TCR nucleotide sequences against IMGT/GENE-DB human TR gene sequences. Using the TCRdist pipeline, a later analysis assigned CDR3 sequences along with most-parsimonious VDJ recombination scenarios. In a later analysis, each TCR beta chain was defined by its CDR3 amino acid sequence together with its V-gene family, and reads lacking a unique V-gene family were excluded. To address suspected cross-contamination and a sequencing artifact, a later analysis removed 450 to 700 highly shared, low-generation-probability nucleotide sequences. In a later analysis, a clonal expansion index for each public chain was calculated from normalized within-repertoire ranks of inferred template counts. In a later analysis, generation probabilities were computed with a VDJ recombination model fitted to out-of-frame rearrangements, and the resulting probabilities were checked against IGoR. In a later analysis, hypergeometric tests were used to score TCR-TCR, TCR-HLA and TCR-CMV co-occurrence, with a repertoire-size bias correction applied to TCR pairs. To estimate false discovery rates, a later analysis permuted the HLA or CMV assignments 20 times. In a later analysis, co-occurring TCRs were grouped using DBSCAN, with TCRdist sequence similarity added in when clustering inside HLA-allele-positive subsets. For co-occurrence clustering, repertoires with fewer than 30,000 or more than 120,000 public chains were excluded, along with 4 to 6 repertoires with anomalous nucleotide sharing. As stored in TCRdb, this immuneACCESS dataset retains in-frame rearrangements with V and J assigned. A fraction of the clones does not appear; measured against another copy, unresolved V genes explain less than half of the discrepancy, and the remainder lacks a known reason. V and J calls and clone size are copied from that table; D and trimming were computed from the DNA. The sample table on file contains about 200,000 clones. The ten most abundant clones make up around 1.1% of the sample.

Broader findings and caveats from the paper: Because HLA typing was unavailable for some donors at each locus, only the typed subset was used in association tests. An earlier analysis of 450 to 750 of the donors showed that most TCR beta V segments appeared in productive rearrangements either about 87% or about 30% of the time, which broadly matched IMGT annotations. In a later analysis, the rate of TCR association differed among HLA loci, with DRB1 alleles having the most associated TCRs and HLA-C alleles having the fewest. A further reported finding was that TCR beta sequences accurately predicted the HLA-A and HLA-B alleles for most subjects in the first cohort. At a false discovery rate of 0.05, a later analysis linked 16,951 TCR beta sequences to specific HLA alleles. Several of the top co-occurrence clusters appeared to be linked to parvovirus B19, influenza, CMV and Epstein-Barr virus, according to a later analysis. A group of highly shared sequence variants was considered likely to be a technical artifact of the sequencing pipeline. Compared with the roughly 700-donor mean, donors in an Asian-associated ancestry cluster had fewer N-insertions in productive TCRs, according to a later genetic analysis. When HLA alleles, especially DR and DQ, strongly co-occurred, attributing TCR associations to individual alleles was difficult. In the study, approximately 150 TCR beta chains were listed as associated with cytomegalovirus. Because counts were too low, around 18 rarely observed V segments, including chromosome 9 orphons, were left out of the earlier analysis of 500 to 750 of the donors. Because the 87-base-pair reads could not distinguish some IMGT-functional V segments, including TRBV6-2 and TRBV6-3, those segments were excluded. In a later analysis, HLA-associated TCR beta chains showed more clonal expansion and lower generation probabilities than non-associated chains that were equally common. In a later analysis, most CMV-associated TCR beta chains were found to appear HLA-restricted, with HLA associations seemingly driven largely by CMV exposure. The authors suggested that the approach could potentially be extended to other disease states and immunological phenotypes. While some public TCRs were present in many individuals, most TCR sequences turned up only very rarely across donors. The cohort was sequenced for TCR beta chains only, and without alpha or paired-chain data the features that could be detected were limited. In vitro tests confirmed that a few of the cytomegalovirus-associated TCR beta chains recognize cytomegalovirus antigens. Linkage disequilibrium might explain the correlated functional status among segregating V segments, but an unknown experimental factor could not be excluded. The presence/absence analyses assumed that sequencing depth was roughly uniform across donors, and that assumption may not be true. For the cohort, immune exposure information was limited to CMV serostatus. The classifier was reported to diagnose cytomegalovirus status with high specificity and sensitivity in both the original cohort and the validation cohort. In a later genetic analysis, a missense DCLRE1C variant was associated with V-gene and J-gene trimming of TCR beta chains, and the association was replicated in an independent cohort.

This receptor chain uses TRBV5-1 and TRBJ1-1; TRBD1 is perhaps the D gene, given 5 matching bases. This TCR was recovered from a girl aged 2 to 9 in good health and CMV-seropositive. What was sequenced was PBMCs. At the DNA level, the sequence is TGCGCCAGCAGCCCTGGGGGGGGGAACACTGAAGCTTTCTTT. The resulting protein is CASSPGGGNTEAFF.